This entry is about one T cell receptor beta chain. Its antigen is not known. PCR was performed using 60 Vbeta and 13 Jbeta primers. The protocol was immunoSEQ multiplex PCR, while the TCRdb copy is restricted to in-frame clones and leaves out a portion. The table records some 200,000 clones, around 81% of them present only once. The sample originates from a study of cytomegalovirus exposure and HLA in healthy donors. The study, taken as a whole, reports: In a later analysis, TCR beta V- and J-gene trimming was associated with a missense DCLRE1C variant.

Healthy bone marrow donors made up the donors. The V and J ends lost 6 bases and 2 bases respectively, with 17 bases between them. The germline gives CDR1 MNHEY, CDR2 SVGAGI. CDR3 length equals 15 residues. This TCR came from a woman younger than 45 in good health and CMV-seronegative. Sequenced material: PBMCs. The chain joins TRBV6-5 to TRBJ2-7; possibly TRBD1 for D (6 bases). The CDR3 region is CASSHRLDSTYEQYF. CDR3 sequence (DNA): TGTGCCAGCAGCCACCGGTTGGACAGCACCTACGAGCAGTACTTC.